This TCR beta chain was retrieved from a study of beta chain features in type 1 diabetes. Study results and limitations: Among all four CD4+ subsets, Type 1 diabetes patients had TCRB CDR3s that were moderately but significantly shorter.

About this clone: The antigen remains unidentified.

Germline CDR1 is SGHRS and CDR2 is YFSETQ. V was trimmed by 0 bases and J by 5 bases, leaving 17 bases between them. This CDR3 is 16 amino acids long. The authors reverse transcribed all of the isolated RNA, so sequencing captured expressed TCRB transcripts. Repertoires were generated with immunoSEQ multiplex PCR, while TCRdb's copy carries only in-frame clones and drops some. The sample gives 53,000 or so clones, 50% to 75% of which show up once; under 0.35% is in the top ten. The clonotype comes from a woman in her 30s with type 1 diabetes. Sequenced: stem cell memory CD4+ T cells from blood. V and J are TRBV5-1 and TRBJ1-1; perhaps TRBD1 as D (5 bases). The CDR3 loop reads CASSLDFRPGGTEAFF. DNA for the CDR3: TGCGCCAGCAGCTTGGATTTCCGTCCGGGGGGAACTGAAGCTTTCTTT. Based on the CDR3 plus reference TRBV5-1 and TRBJ1-1, the full variable domain is KAGVTQTPRYLIKTRGQQVTLSCSPISGHRSVSWYQQTPGQGLQFLFEYFSETQRNKGNFPGRFSGRQFSNSRSEMNVSTLELGDSALYLCASSLDFRPGGTEAFFGQGTRLTVV.